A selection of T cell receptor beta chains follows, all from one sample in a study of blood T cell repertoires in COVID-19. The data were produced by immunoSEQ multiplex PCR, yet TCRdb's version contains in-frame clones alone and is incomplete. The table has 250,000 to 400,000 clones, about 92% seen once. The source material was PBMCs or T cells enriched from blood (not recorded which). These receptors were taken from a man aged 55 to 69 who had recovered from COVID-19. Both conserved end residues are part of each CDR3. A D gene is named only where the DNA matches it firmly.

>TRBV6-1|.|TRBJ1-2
CASSEALLQGYTF
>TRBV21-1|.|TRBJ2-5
CASSKVGLGDQETQYF
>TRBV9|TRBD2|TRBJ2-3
CASSVAVRALAGVKSTDTQYF
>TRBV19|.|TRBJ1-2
CASSIGDYYGYTF
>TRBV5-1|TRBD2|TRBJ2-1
CASSPTSGSYNEQFF
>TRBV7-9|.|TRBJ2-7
CASSLATGPFHEQYF
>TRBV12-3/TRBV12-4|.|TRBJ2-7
CASSQEYEQYF
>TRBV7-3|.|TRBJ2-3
CASSPRVGGGRALRDTQYF
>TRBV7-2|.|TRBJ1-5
CASSLVDSSNQPQHF
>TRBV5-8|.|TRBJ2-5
CASTVGLNSRETQYF
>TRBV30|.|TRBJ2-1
CAWTGHYNEQFF
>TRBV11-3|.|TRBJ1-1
CASSLVRGGTEAFF
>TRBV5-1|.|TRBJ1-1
CASSFRQGQQVTEAFF
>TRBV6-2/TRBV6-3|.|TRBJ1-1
CASSYRSGFPNTEAFF
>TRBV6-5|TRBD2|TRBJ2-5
CASSYSLAGRETQYF
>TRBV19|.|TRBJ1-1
CASGRGQERAAFF
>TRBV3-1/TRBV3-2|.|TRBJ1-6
CASRSSYNSPLHF
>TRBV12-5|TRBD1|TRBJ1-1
CASGAGQGAYTEAFF
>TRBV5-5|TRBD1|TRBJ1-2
CASSSYRGIGYGYTF
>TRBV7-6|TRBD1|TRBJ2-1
CASTGTGGSFSYNEQFF
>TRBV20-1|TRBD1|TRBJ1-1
CSARFDRVAFF
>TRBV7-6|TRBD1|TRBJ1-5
CASSEQGNSNQPQHF
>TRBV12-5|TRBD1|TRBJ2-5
CASGRTPRGRGHQETQYF
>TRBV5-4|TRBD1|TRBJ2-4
CASSRGDRGPKNIQYF
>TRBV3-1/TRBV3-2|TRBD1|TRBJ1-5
CASSQGGTGAQPQHF
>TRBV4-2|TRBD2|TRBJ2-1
CASSQGGGRASNEQFF
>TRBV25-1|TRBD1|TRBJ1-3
CASSRDRGLGNTIYF
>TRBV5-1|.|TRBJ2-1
CASRKTYNEQFF
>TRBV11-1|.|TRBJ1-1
CASSQITGNEAFF
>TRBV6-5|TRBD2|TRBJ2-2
CASSWLAGVTGELFF
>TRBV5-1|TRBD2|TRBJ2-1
CASRVFGSGGYDEQFF
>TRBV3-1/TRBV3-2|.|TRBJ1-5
CASSQGQNQPQHF
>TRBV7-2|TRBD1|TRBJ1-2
CASSGWRGPQEDGYTF
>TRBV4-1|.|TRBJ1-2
CASSQYLGTSGDYGYTF
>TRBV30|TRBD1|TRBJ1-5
CACAGGWDQPQHF
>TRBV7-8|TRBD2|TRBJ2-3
CASRVLAGGDTQYF
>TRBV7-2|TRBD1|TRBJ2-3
CASSSGTATTDTQYF
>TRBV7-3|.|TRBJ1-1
CASSGNRNTEAFF
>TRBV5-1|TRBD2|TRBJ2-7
CASSPMTSGSSYEQYF
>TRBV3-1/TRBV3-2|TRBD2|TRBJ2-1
CASSQVPSGQYEQFF
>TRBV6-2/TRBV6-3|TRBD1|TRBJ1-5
CASSYPEGLARRGLLGQPQHF